This T cell receptor (beta chain) appears in the sequencing data of a study of OX40 agonist ivuxolimab in advanced cancers. Looking at the study overall: An agonistic anti-OX40 (CD134) antibody, ivuxolimab, was used to treat the patients. Hepatocellular carcinoma, melanoma, renal cell or head and neck cancer was diagnosed in the dose-escalation patients. Patients with prior anti-PD-1, anti-PD-L1 or anti-CTLA-4 therapy were eligible; 35% to 50% had some.

The germline V gene encodes CDR1 SQVTM and CDR2 ANQGSEA. Trimming took 4 bases from V and 5 from J; bases not matched to a gene: 4. The CDR3 contains 12 residues. TCRdb's table, derived via immunoSEQ multiplex PCR, lists solely in-frame clones and lacks some. The profile shows tens of thousands of clones, around 83% of them singletons. The source of this sequence is an adult with an advanced solid tumor such as melanoma, head and neck, liver or kidney cancer. Specimen: CD4+ or CD8+ T cells sorted from blood, collected in a trial of the OX40 agonist ivuxolimab. V usage is TRBV29-1 and J usage is TRBJ1-1; 7 nucleotides agree with TRBD1. CDR3 bases: TGCAGCGTTGGGTCAGGGGGGACTGAAGCTTTCTTT. Its translation: CSVGSGGTEAFF.